This TCR beta chain appears in the sequencing data of a study of T cell responses to AZD1222 COVID-19 vaccine. Sequenced by immunoSEQ multiplex PCR; TCRdb stores in-frame clones only, minus some. This table has approximately 76,000 clones, over 80% appearing once. CDR3 length: 13 amino acids. The germline CDR1 and CDR2 sequences are SGHTA and FQGNSA. V lost 3 bases and J 2 bases, leaving 8 bases between the germline ends. V and J are TRBV7-2 and TRBJ2-7, with D tentatively TRBD1 (6 bases). The material sequenced was peripheral blood, taken on day 0 of AZD1222 vaccination. The TCR originated in an adult in good health. CDR3 amino acids: CASSLWGPYEQYF. CDR3 sequence (DNA): TGTGCCAGCAGCTTGTGGGGGCCCTACGAGCAGTACTTC.